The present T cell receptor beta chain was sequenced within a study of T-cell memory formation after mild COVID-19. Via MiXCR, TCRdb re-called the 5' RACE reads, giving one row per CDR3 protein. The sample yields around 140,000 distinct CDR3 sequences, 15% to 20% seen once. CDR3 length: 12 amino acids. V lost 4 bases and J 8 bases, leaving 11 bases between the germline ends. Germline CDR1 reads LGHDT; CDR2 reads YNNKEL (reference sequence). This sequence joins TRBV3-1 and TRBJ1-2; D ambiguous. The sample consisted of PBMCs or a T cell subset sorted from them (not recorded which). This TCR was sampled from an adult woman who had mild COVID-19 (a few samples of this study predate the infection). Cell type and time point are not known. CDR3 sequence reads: CASSRRTAGYTF. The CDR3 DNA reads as TGTGCCAGCAGCCGCCGAACAGCGGGCTACACCTTC.